This T cell receptor (beta chain) originates from a study of cytomegalovirus exposure and HLA in healthy donors. General study points: Researchers reported in a later analysis that a missense DCLRE1C variant was tied to TCR beta V- and J-gene trimming. Judged likely to be a sequencing artifact was a cluster of highly shared sequence variants. TRBV6-2, TRBV6-3 and some other V segments were excluded as indistinguishable.

13 Jbeta primers and 60 Vbeta primers were used for the PCR. Sequencing used immunoSEQ multiplex PCR; TCRdb keeps in-frame clones, though not all of them. The sample lists around 150,000 clones, roughly 72% occurring once. In this sample, this clone turned up once. Its matching antigen is unknown. The CDR3 contains 15 residues. Trimming stripped 0 bases from V and 3 bases from J, with 11 bases between. Sequencing was performed on PBMCs. This sequence originates from a middle-aged man in good health and CMV-seropositive. The genes are TRBV23-1 and TRBJ1-2; D may be TRBD1 (6 bases). TRBV23-1 is annotated as an ORF whose role is uncertain. CDR3 DNA: TGCGCCAGCAGTCAATCCTGGGACAAAGACTATGGCTACACCTTC. Protein product: CASSQSWDKDYGYTF.